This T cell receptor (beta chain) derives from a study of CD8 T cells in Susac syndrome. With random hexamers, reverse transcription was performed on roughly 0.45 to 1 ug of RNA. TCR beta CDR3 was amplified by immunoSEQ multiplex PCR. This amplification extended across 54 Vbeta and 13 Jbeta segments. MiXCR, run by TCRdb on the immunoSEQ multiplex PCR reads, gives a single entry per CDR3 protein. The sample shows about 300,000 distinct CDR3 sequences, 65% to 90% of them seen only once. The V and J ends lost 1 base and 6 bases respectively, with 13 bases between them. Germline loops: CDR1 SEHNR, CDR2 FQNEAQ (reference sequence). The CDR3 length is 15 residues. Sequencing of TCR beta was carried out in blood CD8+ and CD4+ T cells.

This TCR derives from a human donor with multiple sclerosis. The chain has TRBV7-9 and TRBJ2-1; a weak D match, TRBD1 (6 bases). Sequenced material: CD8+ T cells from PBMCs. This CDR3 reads CASSLVTGSSNEQFF. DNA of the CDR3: TGTGCCAGCAGCTTAGTAACAGGGAGTTCCAATGAGCAGTTCTTC.